The rows below give T cell receptor beta chains drawn from one sample of a study of blood T cells in healthy people across ages. TCRdb used MiXCR to reprocess the 5' RACE reads, holding one entry per CDR3 protein. The table lists nearly 1 million distinct CDR3 sequences, 51% of them singletons. Material for sequencing was blood. These receptors were taken from a woman aged 55-70 years in good health. Each CDR3 is given with its conserved first and last residue. D genes are given only for firm matches. Some rows mark clone size as missing; the rest say once, few, many or name a class of expanded clone.

>.|TRBV28|TRBJ1-5|TRBD1
TGTGCCAGCAGTTTAGTTGAGGGGGCGCGAAATCAGCCCCAGCATTTT
CASSLVEGARNQPQHF
>.|TRBV5-1|TRBJ1-6|.
TGCGCCAGCAGCTTCAACTCCCCCTGGCAGAGTAATTCACCCCTCCACTTT
CASSFNSPWQSNSPLHF
>once|TRBV6-5|TRBJ1-1|.
TGTGCCAGCAGCTGGCGAGGGGATGGCACTGAAGCTTTCTTT
CASSWRGDGTEAFF
>few|TRBV9|TRBJ2-7|.
TGTGCCAGCAGCGTAGGACAGGCTAACTACGAGCAGTACTTC
CASSVGQANYEQYF
>.|TRBV29-1|TRBJ2-5|.
TGCAGCGTCCAATTCATGGTGTTTGGGGATAAAGAGACCCAGTACTTC
CSVQFMVFGDKETQYF
>.|TRBV6-5|TRBJ2-7|.
TGTGCCAGCAGTTATGCGGGGTCAACCTACGAGCAGTACTTC
CASSYAGSTYEQYF
>.|TRBV28|TRBJ2-5|TRBD2
TGTGTCAGCAGTTTCCAATTCGGCGGGAGAGGAGAGACCCAGTACTTC
CVSSFQFGGRGETQYF
>few|TRBV7-2|TRBJ2-1|.
TGTGCCAGCAGCTTAAAGGGGGGAACCTACAATGAGCAGTTCTTC
CASSLKGGTYNEQFF
>.|TRBV30|TRBJ1-1|TRBD1
TGTGCCTCCAAACGACAGGGCGCTCTCACTGAAGCTTTCTTT
CASKRQGALTEAFF
>few|TRBV4-1|TRBJ2-7|.
TGCGCCAGCAGCCAGGAAAGGGACAAAGGTTACGAGCAGTACTTC
CASSQERDKGYEQYF
>.|TRBV29-1|TRBJ2-1|.
TGCAGCGCGCCGGAGGCTGCCTACAATGAGCAGTTCTTC
CSAPEAAYNEQFF
>few|TRBV2|TRBJ2-4|.
TGTGCCAGCAGAGCCGGACGAATGTCACCGTACTTC
CASRAGRMSPYF
>once|TRBV20-1|TRBJ2-1|.
TGCAGTGCAAAGAACGGGGCCGGGCAGTTCTTC
CSAKNGAGQFF
>.|TRBV7-3|TRBJ2-3|.
TGTGCCAGCAGGGGGGGAAAGTCAGATACGCAGTATTTT
CASRGGKSDTQYF
>few|TRBV7-8|TRBJ1-3|.
TGTGCCAGCAGTTCTAGTACCCTACAGGTTACTGGAAACACCATATATTTT
CASSSSTLQVTGNTIYF
>.|TRBV18|TRBJ2-5|.
TGTGCCAGCTCACCGGCGATCGTCGAGACCCAGTACTTC
CASSPAIVETQYF
>.|TRBV12-3/TRBV12-4|TRBJ2-2|TRBD1
TGTGCCAGCAGCACGGGGGACAGGGGAAGGTCAAATGGGGAGCTGTTTTTT
CASSTGDRGRSNGELFF
>few|TRBV29-1|TRBJ2-3|TRBD1
TGCAGCGTAAGCGGGCCACAGGGGGCCGGCACAGATACGCAGTATTTT
CSVSGPQGAGTDTQYF
>few|TRBV6-2/TRBV6-3|TRBJ2-7|TRBD2
TGTGCCAGCAGTGGGACTAGTTCGTTCTACGAGCAGTACTTC
CASSGTSSFYEQYF
>.|TRBV4-1|TRBJ1-2|TRBD1
TGCGCCAGCAGCCAAGGCAACAGGGGGGTTTACGGCTACACCTTC
CASSQGNRGVYGYTF
>.|TRBV4-3|TRBJ2-1|.
TGCGCCAGCAGCCAAGATTATGGCGACTACAATGAGCAGTTCTTC
CASSQDYGDYNEQFF
>.|TRBV20-1|TRBJ2-1|.
TGCAGTGCCGCTACTAGTCCCTCCTACAATGAGCAGTTCTTC
CSAATSPSYNEQFF
>few|TRBV3-1|TRBJ2-5|TRBD1
TGTGCCAGCAGCCGATTAAAGACAGGGGGCGAGACCCAGTACTTC
CASSRLKTGGETQYF
>.|TRBV7-8|TRBJ2-7|TRBD2
TGTGCCAGCAGCTTAGGCGGGAGTGCCTACAATGAGCAGTACTTC
CASSLGGSAYNEQYF
>few|TRBV12-3/TRBV12-4|TRBJ2-3|.
TGTGCCAGCAGTTTTCGCGCCACTAGCACAGATACGCAGTATTTT
CASSFRATSTDTQYF
>.|TRBV4-1|TRBJ2-1|TRBD2
TGCGCCAGCAGCTCTCGCGCTAGCGGAACCAATGAGCAGTTCTTC
CASSSRASGTNEQFF
>few|TRBV28|TRBJ2-4|.
TGTGCCAGCAGCTGGGCCCTAGAAAACATTCAGTACTTC
CASSWALENIQYF
>.|TRBV5-1|TRBJ2-1|.
TGCGCCAGCAGCTTGGTAGGCACCGTCGATGAGCAGTTCTTC
CASSLVGTVDEQFF
>few|TRBV30|TRBJ2-3|.
TGTGCCTGGATGTGGGGCTATCACACAGATACGCAGTATTTT
CAWMWGYHTDTQYF
>.|TRBV15|TRBJ2-7|.
TGTGCCACCAGCCCAAGCGGGTACGGCTACGAGCAGTACTTC
CATSPSGYGYEQYF
>few|TRBV20-1|TRBJ2-1|.
TGCAGTGCTAGCGAGGGCAGGAACAATGAGCAGTTCTTC
CSASEGRNNEQFF
>.|TRBV27|TRBJ2-7|.
TGTGCCAGCAGTACCCGTAGCAGGAGAGCGCCCTTCTCCTACGAGCAGTACTTC
CASSTRSRRAPFSYEQYF
>.|TRBV4-2|TRBJ1-2|.
TGTGCCAGCAGCCAGAAAAATAACTATGGCTACACCTTC
CASSQKNNYGYTF
>.|TRBV6-2/TRBV6-3|TRBJ2-6|.
TGTGCCAGCAGTTCTGGGGGGACTGGGGCCAACGCCCTGACTTTC
CASSSGGTGANALTF
>.|TRBV4-2|TRBJ2-3|.
TGTGCCAGCAGCCGACCCGACGAGTTTGTGTATTTT
CASSRPDEFVYF
>.|TRBV7-8|TRBJ1-2|TRBD1
TGTGCCAGCAGCTTAGCGGCGGCAGGGGGCTTGGACTATGGCTACACCTTC
CASSLAAAGGLDYGYTF
>few|TRBV28|TRBJ2-7|.
TGTGCCAGCAGTTTAATGGGGGCGCAGTACTTC
CASSLMGAQYF
>few|TRBV6-2/TRBV6-3|TRBJ2-5|.
TGTGCCAGCAGTTACGATTTCAGGGGCGCGGAGACCCAGTACTTC
CASSYDFRGAETQYF
>many|TRBV4-1|TRBJ2-3|.
TGCGCCAGCAGCCATGTACGACTCGCCGCACGTAATACGCAGTATTTT
CASSHVRLAARNTQYF
>.|TRBV20-1|TRBJ2-5|TRBD2
TGCAGTGCCATCTCTAGCGGGAGGGCCCGAGAGACCCAGTACTTC
CSAISSGRARETQYF
>.|TRBV11-2|TRBJ2-6|.
TGTGCCAGCAGCGGTTGGGAGGCCTCTGGGGCCAACGTCCTGACTTTC
CASSGWEASGANVLTF
>.|TRBV7-6|TRBJ2-3|TRBD2
TGTGCCAGCAGCTTAGCTTGGCGGGGGGGCACAGATACGCAGTATTTT
CASSLAWRGGTDTQYF
>.|TRBV27|TRBJ2-3|TRBD2
TGTGCCAGCAGCCCTCCCGGGAGGTATACGCAGTATTTT
CASSPPGRYTQYF
>once|TRBV12-3/TRBV12-4|TRBJ2-2|.
TGTGCCAGCAGTCCCTCCCGTAACTCCCTTTGGGGGGAACTGTTTTTT
CASSPSRNSLWGELFF
>.|TRBV27|TRBJ2-6|TRBD2
TGTGCCAGCAAGCCAGCGGGAGGGCCTTCTGGGGCCAACGTCCTGACTTTC
CASKPAGGPSGANVLTF